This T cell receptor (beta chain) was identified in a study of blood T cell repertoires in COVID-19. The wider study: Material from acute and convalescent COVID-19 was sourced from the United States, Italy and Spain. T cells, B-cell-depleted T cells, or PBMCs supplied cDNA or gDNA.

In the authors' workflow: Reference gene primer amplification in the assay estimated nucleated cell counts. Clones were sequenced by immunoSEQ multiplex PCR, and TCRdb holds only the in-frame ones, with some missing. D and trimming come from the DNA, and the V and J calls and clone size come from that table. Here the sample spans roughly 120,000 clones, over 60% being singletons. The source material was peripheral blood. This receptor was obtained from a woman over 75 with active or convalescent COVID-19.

DNA of the CDR3: TGTGCCAGCAGACGGACCGGGGGGGCGAATGAAAAACTGTTTTTT. Translating it yields CASRRTGGANEKLFF. This rearrangement joins TRBV2 to TRBJ1-4, with a tentative D call TRBD1 (6 bases). With 6 bases removed from V and 5 bases from J, the gap between germline ends came to 16 bases. This CDR3 contains 15 residues. CDR1 and CDR2 (germline): SNHLY, FYNNEI.